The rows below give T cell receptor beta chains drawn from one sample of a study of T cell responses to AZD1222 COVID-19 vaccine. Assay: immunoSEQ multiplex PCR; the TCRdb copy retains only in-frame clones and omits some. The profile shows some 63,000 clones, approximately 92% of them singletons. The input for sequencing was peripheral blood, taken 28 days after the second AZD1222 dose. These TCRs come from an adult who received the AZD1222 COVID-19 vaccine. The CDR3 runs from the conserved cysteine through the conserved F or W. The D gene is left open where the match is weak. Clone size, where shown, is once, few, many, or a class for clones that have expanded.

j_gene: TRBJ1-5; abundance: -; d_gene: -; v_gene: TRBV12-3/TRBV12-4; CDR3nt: TGTGCCAGCAGTCCGGGGAATCAGCCCCAGCATTTT; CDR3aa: CASSPGNQPQHF
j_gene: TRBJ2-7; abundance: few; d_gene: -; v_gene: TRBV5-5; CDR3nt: TGTGCCAGCAGCTTGGACAGGGTTGTCTACGAGCAGTACTTC; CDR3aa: CASSLDRVVYEQYF
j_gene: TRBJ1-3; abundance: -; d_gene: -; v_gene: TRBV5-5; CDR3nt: TGTGCCAGCAGCGAAGGCCGGGAGATAGGTGGAAACACCATATATTTT; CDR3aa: CASSEGREIGGNTIYF
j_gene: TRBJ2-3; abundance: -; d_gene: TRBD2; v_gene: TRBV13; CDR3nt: TGTGCCAGCAGCTGGACGCGGGGGGGGCAAACCCTCACAGATACGCAGTATTTT; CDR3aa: CASSWTRGGQTLTDTQYF
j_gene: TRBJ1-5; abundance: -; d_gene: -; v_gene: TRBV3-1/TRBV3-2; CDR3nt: TGTGCCAGCAGCCAAGATCCAGGGCCGCGGCCCCAGCATTTT; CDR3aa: CASSQDPGPRPQHF
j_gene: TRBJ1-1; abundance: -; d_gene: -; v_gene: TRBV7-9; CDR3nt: TGTGCCAGCAGGTATCCCCATACAAGGGTCACTGAAGCTTTCTTT; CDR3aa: CASRYPHTRVTEAFF
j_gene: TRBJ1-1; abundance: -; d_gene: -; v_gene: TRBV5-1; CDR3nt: TGCGCCAGCAGCGGTGAGGGAGCAGCTTTCTTT; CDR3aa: CASSGEGAAFF
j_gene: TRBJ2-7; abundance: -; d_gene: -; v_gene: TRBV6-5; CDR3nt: TGTGCCAGCAGTTACTCGAGTCCAGGGGGGACGTACGAGCAGTACTTC; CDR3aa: CASSYSSPGGTYEQYF
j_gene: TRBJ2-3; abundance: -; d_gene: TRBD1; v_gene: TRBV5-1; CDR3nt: TGCGCCAGCAGCTGGGAACAGGGGCCAGATACGCAGTATTTT; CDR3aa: CASSWEQGPDTQYF
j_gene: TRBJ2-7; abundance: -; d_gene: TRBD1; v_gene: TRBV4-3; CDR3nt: TGCGCCAGCAGCCAGAGCCGGGACAGGGGTCACGAGCAGTACTTC; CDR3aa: CASSQSRDRGHEQYF